The rows below give T cell receptor beta chains drawn from one sample of a study of blood T cell repertoires in COVID-19. Method: immunoSEQ multiplex PCR; TCRdb's copy keeps in-frame clones and lacks some. The sample holds a few hundred thousand clones; 90% are singletons and the top ten take under 2.5%. The sample comprised peripheral blood. The receptor source for this set is an older woman with COVID-19, enrolled during active disease. The CDR3 runs from the conserved cysteine through the conserved F or W. The order of the fields is CDR3 DNA, CDR3 protein, D gene, J gene, clone size, V gene. The D gene is left open where the match is weak. Clone size appears in some rows only: once, few, many, or a class for an expanded clone.

TGTGCCAGCAGCCAGGGACTAGCGGGGACCTCCTACGAGCAGTACTTC | CASSQGLAGTSYEQYF | TRBD2 | TRBJ2-7 | NA | TRBV3-1/TRBV3-2
TGTGCCAGCAGCGTCACAGGGTCAGAGGACACTGAAGCTTTCTTT | CASSVTGSEDTEAFF | NA | TRBJ1-1 | NA | TRBV9
TGTGCCAGCAGCCAAGATCTAGGGGGTCCCCGCTCTGGGGCCAACGTCCTGACTTTC | CASSQDLGGPRSGANVLTF | NA | TRBJ2-6 | once | TRBV3-1/TRBV3-2
TGTGCCAGCAGCTTTCCGATAGGACAGGGTAATTCACCCCTCCACTTT | CASSFPIGQGNSPLHF | TRBD1 | TRBJ1-6 | NA | TRBV5-6
TGTGCCAGTAGTATAATTTTCGGGACTAGCGGTAAGAGGACCTACGAGCAGTACTTC | CASSIIFGTSGKRTYEQYF | TRBD2 | TRBJ2-7 | NA | TRBV19
TGTGCCAGCAGCATCGGCGGGGCCTCAAACACCATATATTTT | CASSIGGASNTIYF | NA | TRBJ1-3 | NA | TRBV7-8
TGTGCCAGCAGCAAAACCCCGGGACAGGGGCGGAAAGATACGCAGTATTTT | CASSKTPGQGRKDTQYF | NA | TRBJ2-3 | NA | TRBV21-1
TGTGCCAGCAGCGAAATGAATTTTCGGACTGGAACACCTGAAGCTTTCTTT | CASSEMNFRTGTPEAFF | NA | TRBJ1-1 | NA | TRBV3-1/TRBV3-2
TGTGCCAGCTCACGTGGGACAGCAGATAATTCACCCCTCCACTTT | CASSRGTADNSPLHF | TRBD1 | TRBJ1-6 | NA | TRBV18
TGTGCTAGTGGTTTGGTGGGACAGAACACTGAAGCTTTCTTT | CASGLVGQNTEAFF | NA | TRBJ1-1 | NA | TRBV12-5
TGTGCCAGCAGTTTGACAGGGTGGAACACCGGGGAGCTGTTTTTT | CASSLTGWNTGELFF | TRBD1 | TRBJ2-2 | NA | TRBV28
TGTGCCAGCAGACCGACAGGGGTGGATGGCTACACCTTC | CASRPTGVDGYTF | TRBD1 | TRBJ1-2 | NA | TRBV27
TGCGCCAGCAGCCAAGTTTACAGGGAGGGTCAGCCCCAGCATTTT | CASSQVYREGQPQHF | NA | TRBJ1-5 | once | TRBV4-3
TGTGCCAGCAGTGTGGGCAGTAACATGAACACTGAAGCTTTCTTT | CASSVGSNMNTEAFF | NA | TRBJ1-1 | NA | TRBV2
TGTGCCAGCAGACAGGGGGCGCGAGGCTACACCTTC | CASRQGARGYTF | TRBD1 | TRBJ1-2 | NA | TRBV3-1/TRBV3-2
TGTGCCAGCAGCCAAGTAGCCTCATACGAGCAGTACTTC | CASSQVASYEQYF | NA | TRBJ2-7 | few | TRBV3-1/TRBV3-2
TGTGCCAGCAGTCCATCGTTGGGGGCTGACTATGGCTACACCTTC | CASSPSLGADYGYTF | NA | TRBJ1-2 | NA | TRBV27
TGTGCCAGCAGCGCGAACAGGGGGCAGCCCCAGCATTTT | CASSANRGQPQHF | TRBD1 | TRBJ1-5 | NA | TRBV5-4
TGTGCCAGCAGCTTACCATCCGACCGGGACAGGGGCACCGGGGAGCTGTTTTTT | CASSLPSDRDRGTGELFF | TRBD1 | TRBJ2-2 | NA | TRBV7-6
TGTGCCAGCCAGCACAGGGACAGCGACGAGCAGTACTTC | CASQHRDSDEQYF | TRBD1 | TRBJ2-7 | NA | TRBV2
TGTGCCAGTAGTACCACCCCGGGAGACTATGGCTACACCTTC | CASSTTPGDYGYTF | NA | TRBJ1-2 | NA | TRBV19
TGTGCCAGCAGCGTAGTCCCCACAGGGACCGGGGAGCTGTTTTTT | CASSVVPTGTGELFF | NA | TRBJ2-2 | NA | TRBV9
TGCGCCAGCAGCCAAGTCGGGGTTGATACCTATGGCTACACCTTC | CASSQVGVDTYGYTF | NA | TRBJ1-2 | NA | TRBV4-1
TGTGCCAGCAGCCGGACAGATTACGAGCAGTACTTC | CASSRTDYEQYF | NA | TRBJ2-7 | NA | TRBV11-2
TGTGCCAGCAGCGTAGGCTTTTTTCAGGGTGAAGCTTTCTTT | CASSVGFFQGEAFF | NA | TRBJ1-1 | NA | TRBV9
TGTGCCAGCAGCTTAGGCCGGGGCGCAGGGGCCCACTATGGCTACACCTTC | CASSLGRGAGAHYGYTF | NA | TRBJ1-2 | once | TRBV7-8